This TCR beta chain was captured in a study of cytomegalovirus exposure and HLA in healthy donors. The V gene lost 4 bases and the J gene lost 6 bases, with 7 bases spanning the gap. Germline V gene sequence: CDR1 SNHLY, CDR2 FYNNEI. This CDR3 region has 13 residues. In the PCR, 60 Vbeta and 13 Jbeta primers were used. The data were produced by immunoSEQ multiplex PCR, yet TCRdb's version contains in-frame clones alone and is incomplete. The sample holds roughly 82,000 clones, approximately 77% seen once. This rearrangement joins TRBV2 to TRBJ1-6; D call uncertain. The source material was PBMCs. The sequence was collected from a woman aged 35 to 49 in good health and CMV-seropositive. CDR3 DNA: TGTGCCAGCAGTGTACAGCCTAATTCACCCCTCCACTTT. Translating gives CASSVQPNSPLHF.